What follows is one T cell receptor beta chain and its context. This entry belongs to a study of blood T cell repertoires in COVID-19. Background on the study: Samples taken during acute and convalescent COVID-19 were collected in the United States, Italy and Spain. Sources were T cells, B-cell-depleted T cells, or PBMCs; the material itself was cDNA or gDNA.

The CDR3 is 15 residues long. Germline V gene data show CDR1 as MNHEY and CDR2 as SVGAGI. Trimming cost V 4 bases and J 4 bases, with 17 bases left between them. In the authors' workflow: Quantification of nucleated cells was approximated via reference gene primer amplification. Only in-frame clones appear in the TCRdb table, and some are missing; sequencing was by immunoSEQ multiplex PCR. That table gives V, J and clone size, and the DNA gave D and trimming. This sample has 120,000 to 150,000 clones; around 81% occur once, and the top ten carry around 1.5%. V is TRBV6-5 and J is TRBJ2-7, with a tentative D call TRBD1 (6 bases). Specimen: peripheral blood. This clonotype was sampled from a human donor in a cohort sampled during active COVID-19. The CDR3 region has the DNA TGTGCCAGCAGTTTACAGGGCAACGGTCTTTACGAGCAGTACTTC. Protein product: CASSLQGNGLYEQYF.